This T cell receptor (beta chain) was recorded in a study of blood T cell repertoires in COVID-19. Using immunoSEQ multiplex PCR, the repertoire was profiled, and TCRdb retains in-frame clones only, with some absent. The repertoire holds about 97,000 clones, with more than 85% as singletons. The CDR3 covers 14 residues. Trimming pared 4 bases from V and 2 bases from J, leaving 10 bases between. Germline values: CDR1 SGHNT, CDR2 YYREEE (reference sequence). This receptor was identified in a man younger than 30 with acute or convalescent COVID-19. The gene calls are TRBV5-4 and TRBJ1-3, with D hard to call. Sequencing was done on a sample of peripheral blood. CDR3 in DNA: TGTGCCAGCAGCGTTTCCGGGGCTGGAAACACCATATATTTT. This encodes CASSVSGAGNTIYF.